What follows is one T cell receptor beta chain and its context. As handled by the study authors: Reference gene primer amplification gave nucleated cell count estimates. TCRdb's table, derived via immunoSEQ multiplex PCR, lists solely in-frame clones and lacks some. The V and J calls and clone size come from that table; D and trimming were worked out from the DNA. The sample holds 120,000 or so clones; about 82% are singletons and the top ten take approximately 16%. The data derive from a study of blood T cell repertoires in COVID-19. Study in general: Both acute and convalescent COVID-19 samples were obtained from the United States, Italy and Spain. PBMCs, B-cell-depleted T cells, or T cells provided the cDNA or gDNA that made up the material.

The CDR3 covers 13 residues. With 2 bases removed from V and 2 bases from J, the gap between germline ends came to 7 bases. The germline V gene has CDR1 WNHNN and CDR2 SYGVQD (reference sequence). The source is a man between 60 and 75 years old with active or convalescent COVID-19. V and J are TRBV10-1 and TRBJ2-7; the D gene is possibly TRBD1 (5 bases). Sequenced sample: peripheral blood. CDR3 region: CASSEGAPYEQYF. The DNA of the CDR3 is TGCGCCAGCAGTGAGGGGGCCCCCTACGAGCAGTACTTC.